What follows is one T cell receptor (beta chain) and its context. Its antigen remains unknown. This record comes from a study of cytomegalovirus exposure and HLA in healthy donors. Study-level results: In a later analysis, HLA-associated beta chains showed higher expansion and lower generation probabilities than comparable chains. There were a few CMV-associated chains whose specificity for CMV antigens was confirmed in vitro. Being productive about 87% or about 30% of the time was typical of most TCR beta V segments in an earlier analysis.

Per the germline V gene, CDR1 is SNHLY and CDR2 is FYNNEI. V was shortened by 4 bases and J by 7 bases, with 16 bases between the two germline ends. The CDR3 is 15 residues long. Primers included in the PCR were 60 Vbeta and 13 Jbeta primers. Using immunoSEQ multiplex PCR, the repertoire was profiled, and TCRdb retains in-frame clones only, with some absent. This sample has approximately 150,000 clones, with approximately 81% found just once. Sequencing input: PBMCs. The rearrangement links TRBV2 to TRBJ1-4, with D tentatively TRBD1 (5 bases). This clonotype was sampled from a woman in her twenties or thirties in good health and CMV-seropositive. CDR3 sequence: CASSGGVGRGEKLFF. CDR3 nucleotides: TGTGCCAGCAGTGGGGGGGTCGGCCGCGGTGAAAAACTGTTTTTT.